One and the same sample provided the 14 T cell receptor beta chains below, sequenced in a study of cytomegalovirus exposure and HLA in healthy donors (dated by TCRdb to about 2017). The library was built by means of the immunoSEQ multiplex PCR assay. The multiplex PCR relied on a mix of 60 forward primers for TCR Vbeta segments and 13 reverse primers for TCR Jbeta segments. In TCRdb, the immuneACCESS table is reduced to in-frame sequences with V and J assigned. These tables do not hold every clone; where another copy was compared, an unresolved V gene accounts for under half, and the others remain unexplained. Within this sample are hundreds of thousands of clones, with about 79% of them counted one time only. The ten largest clones represent 1.5% to 2% of the sample. Sequencing was carried out using PBMCs. The receptors here all came from a male donor in good health and CMV-seronegative.

CDR3 sequence: CASSVGEGGGRETQYF. CDR3 in DNA: TGTGCCAGCAGCGTAGGGGAAGGAGGGGGCAGGGAGACCCAGTACTTC. J is TRBJ2-5 and V is TRBV9; tentative D call: TRBD1 (7 bases). V shed 0 bases and J shed 5 bases, with 17 bases lying between them. Per the germline V gene, CDR1 is SGDLS and CDR2 is YYNGEE. The CDR3 has 16 residues.

This chain links TRBV28 with TRBJ1-2, with TRBD1 matching over 8 bases. V shed 2 bases and J 5 bases; nucleotides not matched to a gene: 16. The length of the CDR3 is 18 residues. CDR1 is MDHEN, CDR2 SYDVKM, per germline. The CDR3 loop is CASSLNLQGDAVWYGYTF. The CDR3 nucleotides read TGTGCCAGCAGTTTAAATTTACAGGGGGACGCCGTATGGTATGGCTACACCTTC.

The chain employs TRBV5-1 and TRBJ2-3; tentative D call: TRBD1 (6 bases). The ends were cut back, 4 bases at V and 6 bases at J, with 12 bases in the middle. CDR1 and CDR2 from the germline V gene are SGHRS and YFSETQ. This CDR3 spans 13 amino acids. The CDR3 protein is CASSPRTADTQYF. The CDR3 nucleotides read TGCGCCAGCAGCCCCCGGACAGCTGATACGCAGTATTTT.

This clone was seen a few times. The V gene is TRBV5-4, the J gene TRBJ1-1; the D gene is possibly TRBD1 (6 bases). This CDR3 region has 16 residues. With 0 bases removed from V and 3 bases from J, the gap between germline ends came to 15 bases. From germline, CDR1 is SGHNT and CDR2 YYREEE (reference sequence). CDR3 sequence reads: CASSLEWGGAYTEAFF. The DNA of the CDR3 is TGTGCCAGCAGCTTGGAGTGGGGGGGCGCGTACACTGAAGCTTTCTTT.

J is TRBJ2-7 and V is TRBV7-9, with D possibly being TRBD2 (6 bases). This CDR3 comprises 13 residues. V lost 5 bases and J lost 2, with 10 bases in between. The germline V gene encodes CDR1 SEHNR and CDR2 FQNEAQ (reference sequence). The CDR3 nucleotides read TGTGCCAGCAGCCCCCCGGGGGCCTACGAGCAGTACTTC. It codes for CASSPPGAYEQYF.

This chain uses TRBV7-3 with TRBJ2-5; D is unclear. The CDR3 contains 15 residues. Germline V CDR1 and CDR2: SGHTA, FQGTGA. V lost 2 bases to trimming and J lost 1 base, with 11 bases between them. CDR3 sequence (DNA): TGTGCCAGCAGCTTATTTGGTACAGCCCAAGAGACCCAGTACTTC. Protein sequence: CASSLFGTAQETQYF.

This clone occurred a few times. Different DNA sequences within this sample yield the same CDR3. The gene calls are TRBV28 and TRBJ1-3; TRBD1 agrees at 7 bases. Trimming cost V 3 bases and J 4 bases; bases outside gene matches: 3. The CDR3 consists of 14 residues. The germline CDR1 and CDR2 sequences are MDHEN and SYDVKM. The CDR3: CASSFRGSGNTIYF. The CDR3 DNA sequence: TGTGCCAGCAGTTTCAGGGGGTCGGGAAACACCATATATTTT.

This chain links TRBV19 with TRBJ2-5; 10 positions agree with TRBD2. Germline V CDR1 and CDR2: LNHDA, SQIVND (reference sequence). CDR3 size: 16 residues. The V gene end was trimmed by 7 bases and the J gene end by 5 bases; junction bases not matched to a gene: 13. The CDR3 loop is CASKGEAGGFEETQYF. The CDR3 DNA reads as TGTGCCAGTAAAGGAGAAGCGGGGGGGTTTGAGGAGACCCAGTACTTC.

The rearrangement joins TRBV4-3 to TRBJ1-2, with D perhaps TRBD1 (5 bases). This CDR3 comprises 15 residues. Trimming cost V 0 bases and J 3 bases, with 11 bases left between them. The germline gives CDR1 LGHNA, CDR2 YSLEER. DNA of the CDR3: TGCGCCAGCAGCCAAGATACAGGACATTACTATGGCTACACCTTC. This codes for CASSQDTGHYYGYTF.

This clone was counted a few times. V usage is TRBV28 and J usage is TRBJ2-1; 8 bases match TRBD1. Looked up from germline, CDR1 is MDHEN and CDR2 is SYDVKM. CDR3 length: 13 residues. Germline trimming cut 2 bases from V and 8 bases from J; bases unmatched to any gene: 2. The CDR3 DNA follows: TGTGCCAGCAGTTTAGGACAGGGATATGAGCAGTTCTTC. It specifies CASSLGQGYEQFF.

V gene TRBV27 combines with J gene TRBJ2-3, with D possibly matching TRBD1 (6 bases). Trimming removed 6 bases at V and 5 bases at J, with 15 bases between. Germline-derived CDR1 and CDR2 are MNHEY and SMNVEV (reference sequence). This CDR3 has 14 amino acids. CDR3 in DNA: TGTGCCAGCAGAGTACAGGGCTCAGGAGATACGCAGTATTTT. Protein: CASRVQGSGDTQYF.

The chain combines TRBV19 with TRBJ2-5; D might be TRBD1 (5 bases). The V gene lost 0 bases and the J gene lost 2 bases, with 16 bases spanning the gap. This CDR3 contains 17 residues. CDR1 is LNHDA, CDR2 SQIVND, per germline (reference sequence). The CDR3 sequence: CASSIDLWAAGQETQYF. CDR3 nucleotide sequence: TGTGCCAGTAGTATAGATCTATGGGCGGCAGGGCAAGAGACCCAGTACTTC.

The gene calls are TRBV4-3 and TRBJ1-1, with D perhaps TRBD1 (5 bases). The CDR3 runs to 16 residues. The germline CDR1 and CDR2 sequences are LGHNA and YSLEER. With 3 bases removed from V and 3 bases from J, the gap between germline ends came to 17 bases. In DNA, the CDR3 is TGCGCCAGCAGCCAGTCTGTTAGGGGCTTCGACACTGAAGCTTTCTTT. It encodes CASSQSVRGFDTEAFF.

V and J are TRBV7-8 and TRBJ2-1, with D unresolved. This CDR3 has 15 amino acids. Germline CDR1 is SGHVS and CDR2 is FQNEAQ. Trimming left V 2 bases short and J 3 bases short, with 11 bases between. The CDR3 spells CASSLFREIYNEQFF. The CDR3 DNA reads as TGTGCCAGCAGCTTATTTCGAGAGATCTACAATGAGCAGTTCTTC.